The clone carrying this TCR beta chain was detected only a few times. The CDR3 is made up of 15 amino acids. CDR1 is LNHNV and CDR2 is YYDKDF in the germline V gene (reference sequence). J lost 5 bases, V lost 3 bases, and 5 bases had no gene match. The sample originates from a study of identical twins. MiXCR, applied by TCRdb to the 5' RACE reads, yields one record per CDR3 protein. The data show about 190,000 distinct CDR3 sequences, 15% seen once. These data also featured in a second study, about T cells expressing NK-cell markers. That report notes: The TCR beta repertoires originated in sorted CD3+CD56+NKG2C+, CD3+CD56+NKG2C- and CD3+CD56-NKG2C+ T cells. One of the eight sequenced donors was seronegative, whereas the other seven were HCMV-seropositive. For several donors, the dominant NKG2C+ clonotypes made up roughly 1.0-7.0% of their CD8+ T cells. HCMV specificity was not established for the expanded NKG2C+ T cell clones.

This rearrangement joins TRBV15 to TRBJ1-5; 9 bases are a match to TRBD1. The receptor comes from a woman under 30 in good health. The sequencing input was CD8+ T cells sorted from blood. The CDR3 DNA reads TGTGCCACCAGCAGCGGGACAGGGATTTATCAGCCCCAGCATTTT. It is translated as CATSSGTGIYQPQHF.